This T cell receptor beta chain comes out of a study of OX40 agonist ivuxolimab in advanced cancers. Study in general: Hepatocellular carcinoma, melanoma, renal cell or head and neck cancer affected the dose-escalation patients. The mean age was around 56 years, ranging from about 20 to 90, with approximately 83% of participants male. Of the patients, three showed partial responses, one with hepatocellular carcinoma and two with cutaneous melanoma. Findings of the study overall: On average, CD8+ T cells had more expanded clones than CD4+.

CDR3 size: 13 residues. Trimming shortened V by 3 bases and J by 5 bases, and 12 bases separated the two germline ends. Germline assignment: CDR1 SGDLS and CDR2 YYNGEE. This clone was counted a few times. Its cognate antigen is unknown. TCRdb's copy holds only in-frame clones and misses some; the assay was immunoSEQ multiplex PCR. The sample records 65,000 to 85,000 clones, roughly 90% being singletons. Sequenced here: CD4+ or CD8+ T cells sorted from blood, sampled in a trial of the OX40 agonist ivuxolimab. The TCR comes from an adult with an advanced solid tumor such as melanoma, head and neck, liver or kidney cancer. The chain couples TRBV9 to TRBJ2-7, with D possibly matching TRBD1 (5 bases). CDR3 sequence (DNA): TGTGCCAGCAGCGGCGACACAGGCAACGAGCAGTACTTC. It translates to CASSGDTGNEQYF.